This entry lists 27 T cell receptor beta chains sequenced from one sample in a study of post-analysis software for immune sequencing data. General observations from the study: Controls showed lower frequencies than patients for 5 or 6 TRBV segments, and TRBV5-6, TRBV5-1 and TRBV20-1 were among these.

These receptors are not linked to any known antigen. Libraries were made from TCR beta cDNA, and they carried unique molecular identifiers. TCRdb re-analysed the PCR reads in MiXCR, keeping a single row per CDR3 protein. Of some 190,000 distinct CDR3 sequences in the sample, about 30% were seen once. Sequenced material: blood. These receptor sequences come from a girl aged 2-17 years with multiple sclerosis.

As for this clonotype: One base away lies a much larger clone, so this may be a sequencing read error. The V and J genes are TRBV28 and TRBJ2-1; TRBD1 agrees at 8 bases. The CDR3 length is 13 residues. Germline V gene sequence: CDR1 MDHEN, CDR2 SYDVKM. CDR3: CTSRQTGVGEQFF. CDR3 coding DNA: TGTACCAGCAGGCAGACAGGGGTTGGTGAGCAGTTCTTC. Complete variable domain (other parts from reference TRBV28 and TRBJ2-1): DVKVTQSSRYLVKRTGEKVFLECVQDMDHENMFWYRQDPGLGLRLIYFSYDVKMKEKGDIPEGYSVSREKKERFSLILESASTNQTSMYLCTSRQTGVGEQFFGPGTRLTVL.

The rearrangement links TRBV19 to TRBJ2-5; 15 bases map to TRBD2. The CDR3 consists of 16 residues. V gave up 5 bases and J gave up 3 bases; unmatched junction bases: 4. Germline V gene data show CDR1 as LNHDA and CDR2 as SQIVND (reference sequence). The CDR3 is CASSPRTSGREETQYF. Here the CDR3 DNA reads TGTGCCAGTAGTCCACGGACTAGCGGGAGGGAAGAGACCCAGTACTTC.

This rearrangement joins TRBV27 to TRBJ2-6; 12 nucleotides match TRBD1. The CDR3 extends over 19 amino acids. Germline CDR1 is MNHEY and CDR2 is SMNVEV (reference sequence). Losses at the gene ends were 5 bases for V and 3 bases for J; bases not matched to a gene: 11. The CDR3 sequence: CASSRLSGQGAYGANVLTF. The CDR3 DNA is TGTGCCAGCAGTCGACTTTCGGGACAGGGGGCGTATGGGGCCAACGTCCTGACTTTC.

The V gene is TRBV7-8, the J gene TRBJ2-3; D uncertain. Trimming cost V 2 bases and J 0 bases, with 15 bases left between them. CDR1 is SGHVS, CDR2 FQNEAQ, per germline. The CDR3 has 17 residues. For the CDR3, the DNA is TGTGCCAGCAGCTTAAGGAGACTTCCACGAAGCACAGATACGCAGTATTTT. This codes for CASSLRRLPRSTDTQYF.

There are many counts of this clonotype. This chain uses TRBV20-1 with TRBJ1-2, with D maybe TRBD1 (6 bases). CDR3 length equals 12 residues. The germline V gene encodes CDR1 DFQATT and CDR2 SNEGSKA (reference sequence). V was trimmed by 6 bases and J by 5 bases, leaving 13 bases between them. The DNA of the CDR3 is TGCAGTGCCAACCATGGACAGTATGGCTACACCTTC. This sequence encodes CSANHGQYGYTF.

The sample holds many counts of this clonotype. The chain couples TRBV28 to TRBJ2-7; TRBD1 agrees at 10 bases. The germline gives CDR1 MDHEN, CDR2 SYDVKM. This CDR3 has 16 residues. The junction had 6 bases not matched to a gene; V was cut back by 2 bases and J by 2 bases. Here the CDR3 reads CASSLGGQGTTYEQYF. CDR3 DNA sequence: TGTGCCAGCAGTTTAGGGGGACAGGGGACAACCTACGAGCAGTACTTC.

Comments on this clonotype: Just one base apart from a much larger clone, this may be a read error. The chain links TRBV5-1 to TRBJ2-5; no definite D call. The V gene's germline CDR1 is SGHRS and CDR2 YFSETQ. The CDR3 runs 15 residues. As DNA, the CDR3 is TGCGCCATCAGCTTGGCCAATGAGGTTCAAGAGACCCAGTACTTC. The encoded protein is CAISLANEVQETQYF.

This sequence joins TRBV30 and TRBJ2-1; either TRBD1 or TRBD2 may supply D (5 bases each). Germline CDR1 and CDR2: GTSNPN and SVGIG (reference sequence). With 4 bases removed from V and 9 bases from J, the gap between germline ends came to 13 bases. This CDR3 region has 12 residues. CDR3 region: CAWTVGAGEQFF. The CDR3 nucleotides read TGTGCCTGGACCGTCGGGGCGGGTGAGCAGTTCTTC.

This clonotype appeared once. V gene TRBV6-5 combines with J gene TRBJ2-7; 7 bases map to TRBD1. Germline CDR1 reads MNHEY; CDR2 reads SVGAGI. This CDR3 has 13 amino acids. The V segment lost 6 bases and the J segment 6 bases; nucleotides outside the gene matches: 8. CDR3 in DNA: TGTGCCAGCAGGGGCAGGGGGTTCGGCGAGCAGTACTTC. It encodes CASRGRGFGEQYF.

In its sample, this clonotype was seen many times. The chain combines TRBV27 with TRBJ2-1; 7 bases line up with TRBD2. The germline CDR1 and CDR2 sequences are MNHEY and SMNVEV (reference sequence). The CDR3 loop spans 14 amino acids. The ends lost 5 bases at V and 4 bases at J; junction bases unmatched: 5. CDR3 loop: CASSGLAEYNEQFF. DNA of the CDR3: TGTGCCAGCAGTGGGCTAGCGGAGTACAATGAGCAGTTCTTC.

This clonotype showed up many times. The rearrangement joins TRBV27 to TRBJ2-7; 9 bases are a match to TRBD2. Germline CDR1 MNHEY, CDR2 SMNVEV (reference sequence). The CDR3 has 15 amino acids. The trim removed 5 bases at V and 0 bases at J, leaving 5 bases unmatched. DNA for the CDR3: TGTGCCAGCAGTCCCGCGGGGGGGGGCTCCTACGAGCAGTACTTC. Encoded protein: CASSPAGGGSYEQYF.

The V gene is TRBV12-3 or TRBV12-4, the J gene TRBJ2-1; D possibly uses TRBD1 or TRBD2 (6 bases each). The V end lost 4 bases, the J end lost 7 bases, and 14 bases lay between the germline ends. The CDR3 runs 14 residues. CDR3 region: CASSSGAGVNEQFF. The DNA of the CDR3 is TGTGCCAGCAGTTCGGGGGCTGGTGTGAATGAGCAGTTCTTC.

This clonotype was counted a few times. The chain links TRBV29-1 to TRBJ2-5; D is unresolved. Looked up from germline, CDR1 is SQVTM and CDR2 is ANQGSEA. The CDR3 has 14 amino acids. V lost 5 bases to trimming and J lost 2 bases, with 15 bases between them. In DNA, the CDR3 is TGCAGCGTTACTCGGTGGGCAAAACAAGAGACCCAGTACTTC. Residues: CSVTRWAKQETQYF.

The chain is built from TRBV29-1 and TRBJ2-3; 9 bases match TRBD1. V was pared by 6 bases and J by 8 bases, with 12 bases of the junction left unmatched. This CDR3 spans 14 amino acids. Germline CDR1 and CDR2: SQVTM and ANQGSEA. CDR3 in amino acids: CSVSRDRDGGTQYF. The CDR3 DNA follows: TGCAGCGTCTCCCGGGACAGGGATGGCGGTACGCAGTATTTT.

J is TRBJ1-1 and V is TRBV27; a weak D match, TRBD1 (5 bases). The germline V gene encodes CDR1 MNHEY and CDR2 SMNVEV (reference sequence). The CDR3 length is 13 residues. Trimming left V 3 bases short and J 10 bases short, with 15 bases between. The CDR3 DNA reads as TGTGCCAGCAGTTTTAAGGGGTGGAGTAGAGCTTTCTTT. Its protein product is CASSFKGWSRAFF.

This clonotype was counted at least ten times. This chain links TRBV12-3 or TRBV12-4 with TRBJ2-5, with 14 bases that match TRBD2. The V gene end was trimmed by 5 bases and the J gene end by 5 bases; junction bases not matched to a gene: 16. This CDR3 comprises 19 residues. CDR3: CASSPHPTSGGAFGETQYF. The CDR3 DNA reads as TGTGCCAGCAGTCCCCACCCGACTAGCGGGGGGGCCTTCGGGGAGACCCAGTACTTC.

This clonotype was counted between two and nine times. In DNA, the CDR3 is TGTGCCAGCAGTTTAATTGGGAGGGGGGGAGATACGCAGTATTTT. It is translated as CASSLIGRGGDTQYF. This chain joins TRBV28 and TRBJ2-3, with D tentatively TRBD2 (7 bases). The ends were cut back, 2 bases at V and 5 bases at J, with 14 bases in the middle. The CDR3 covers 15 residues. The germline CDR1 and CDR2 sequences are MDHEN and SYDVKM. The full variable domain, completed using reference TRBV28 and TRBJ2-3, is DVKVTQSSRYLVKRTGEKVFLECVQDMDHENMFWYRQDPGLGLRLIYFSYDVKMKEKGDIPEGYSVSREKKERFSLILESASTNQTSMYLCASSLIGRGGDTQYFGPGTRLTVL.

The table lists this clonotype with many counts. The V call is TRBV7-8, the J call TRBJ2-3, with D unclear. V was trimmed by 10 bases and J by 4 bases, leaving 18 bases between them. This CDR3 region has 14 residues. The germline V gene encodes CDR1 SGHVS and CDR2 FQNEAQ. Written as DNA, the CDR3 is TGTGCCACCCTTCCTACCGTATCCTCAGATACGCAGTATTTT. Its translation is CATLPTVSSDTQYF.

This clonotype was picked up a small number of times. CDR3 region: CASSHGDGNSPLHF. DNA for the CDR3: TGTGCCAGCAGCCACGGGGACGGAAATTCACCCCTCCACTTT. V is TRBV3-1 and J is TRBJ1-6; possible D gene TRBD1, 5 bases. The germline gives CDR1 LGHDT, CDR2 YNNKEL (reference sequence). V lost 3 bases and J lost 7, with 10 bases in between. The CDR3 sequence is 14 residues long.

This clonotype has a count of ten or more. This chain uses TRBV5-1 with TRBJ1-1, with 7 bases that match TRBD1. CDR3 length: 17 residues. The V segment lost 0 bases and the J segment 0 bases; nucleotides outside the gene matches: 8. From germline, CDR1 is SGHRS and CDR2 YFSETQ. CDR3 nucleotides: TGCGCCAGCAGCTTGGGGGACAGCTCCGCCATGAACACTGAAGCTTTCTTT. It codes for CASSLGDSSAMNTEAFF.

In DNA form, the CDR3 reads TGCGCCAGCAGCTTCGGACTAGCGGGGGGTTCCTACGAGCAGTACTTC. Translation: CASSFGLAGGSYEQYF. J is TRBJ2-7 and V is TRBV5-1; 14 nucleotides match TRBD2. The CDR3 is 16 amino acids. Germline V CDR1 and CDR2: SGHRS, YFSETQ. V dropped 2 bases and J dropped 1; count of bases not matched to a gene: 2.

V and J are TRBV6-5 and TRBJ1-2, with D perhaps TRBD1 (5 bases). Looked up from germline, CDR1 is MNHEY and CDR2 is SVGAGI. The CDR3 runs to 15 residues. V was trimmed by 7 bases and J by 3 bases, leaving 18 bases between them. The CDR3 spells CASTPGGAEDYGYTF. Written as DNA, the CDR3 is TGTGCCAGCACCCCTGGAGGGGCGGAAGACTATGGCTACACCTTC.

This clonotype has at least ten counts. The chain employs TRBV6-4 and TRBJ2-1; either TRBD1 or TRBD2 may fit D (5 bases each). The CDR3 loop spans 15 amino acids. V lost 3 bases and J 8 bases, leaving 17 bases between the germline ends. Germline V gene lookup returns CDR1 MRHNA and CDR2 SNTAGT. In DNA, the CDR3 is TGTGCCAGCAGTGAGAGACAGACCCCGAGGGATGAGCAGTTCTTC. Translating it yields CASSERQTPRDEQFF.

As for this clonotype: A read error may produce the germline difference seen at one junction end. The chain couples TRBV3-1 to TRBJ1-2; D gene unclear. The length of the CDR3 is 15 residues. Germline V gives CDR1 LGHDT, CDR2 YNNKEL (reference sequence). CDR3 in amino acids: CANSQDFGRYYGYTF. The CDR3 region has the DNA TGTGCCAACAGCCAAGATTTCGGCAGATACTATGGCTACACCTTC. Combining the CDR3 with reference TRBV3-1 and TRBJ1-2 gives the whole variable domain DTAVSQTPKYLVTQMGNDKSIKCEQNLGHDTMYWYKQDSKKFLKIMFSYNNKELIINETVPNRFSPKSPDKAHLNLHINSLELGDSAVYFCANSQDFGRYYGYTFGSGTRLTVV.

This clonotype was detected ten times or more. In DNA, the CDR3 is TGTGCCAGCTCACCCCTGGGGGGTGAAAGCTATGGCTACACCTTC. Residues: CASSPLGGESYGYTF. The J gene is TRBJ1-2, the V gene TRBV18; D possibly corresponds to TRBD1 (5 bases). This CDR3 spans 15 amino acids. The V and J ends lost 3 bases and 4 bases respectively, with 15 bases between them. CDR1 and CDR2 (germline): KGHSH, LQKENI. Variable domain in full (rest from reference TRBV18 and TRBJ1-2): NAGVMQNPRHLVRRRGQEARLRCSPMKGHSHVYWYRQLPEEGLKFMVYLQKENIIDESGMPKERFSAEFPKEGPSILRIQQVVRGDSAAYFCASSPLGGESYGYTFGSGTRLTVV.

In this sample, this clonotype turned up many times. The chain joins TRBV28 to TRBJ2-7; D assignment may be TRBD1 or TRBD2 (6 bases each). Trimming pared 2 bases from V and 3 bases from J, leaving 17 bases between. Germline-derived CDR1 and CDR2 are MDHEN and SYDVKM. The CDR3 contains 16 residues. Here the CDR3 reads CASSLSSAGQHYEQYF. In DNA form, the CDR3 reads TGTGCCAGCAGTTTAAGTTCGGCGGGACAACACTACGAGCAGTACTTC.

V and J are TRBV6-6 and TRBJ1-2; 9 nucleotides agree with TRBD1. The CDR3 has 13 residues. Per germline, CDR1 MNHNY and CDR2 SVGAGI (reference sequence). The V and J ends lost 4 bases and 7 bases, in that order; junction bases with no gene match: 4. CDR3 DNA: TGTGCCAGCAGTTTCGGGACAGGGTCTGGCTACACCTTC. This sequence encodes CASSFGTGSGYTF.